The entry below describes one T cell receptor beta chain. Its antigen is unknown. The CDR3 runs 15 residues. V trimming: 2 bases; J trimming: 2 bases; junction bases outside the gene matches: 5. The V gene's germline CDR1 is PRHDT and CDR2 FYEKMQ (reference sequence). A multiplex PCR was run with 60 Vbeta primers and 13 Jbeta primers. Some clones are missing from TCRdb's copy, which holds only in-frame ones; the method was immunoSEQ multiplex PCR. This sample carries 150,000 to 200,000 clones, around 75% of them seen once, and the ten largest clones take roughly 1.5%. The sample comes from a study of cytomegalovirus exposure and HLA in healthy donors. General observations from the study: Sequence variants that were highly shared formed a cluster that was likely a sequencing artifact.

Input material: PBMCs. The source is a woman in her 50s in good health and CMV-seronegative. The chain uses TRBV13 and TRBJ2-5; 7 bases align to TRBD1. The CDR3 loop reads CASSLRGTVQETQYF. The CDR3 DNA reads as TGTGCCAGCAGCTTAAGGGGGACAGTGCAAGAGACCCAGTACTTC.